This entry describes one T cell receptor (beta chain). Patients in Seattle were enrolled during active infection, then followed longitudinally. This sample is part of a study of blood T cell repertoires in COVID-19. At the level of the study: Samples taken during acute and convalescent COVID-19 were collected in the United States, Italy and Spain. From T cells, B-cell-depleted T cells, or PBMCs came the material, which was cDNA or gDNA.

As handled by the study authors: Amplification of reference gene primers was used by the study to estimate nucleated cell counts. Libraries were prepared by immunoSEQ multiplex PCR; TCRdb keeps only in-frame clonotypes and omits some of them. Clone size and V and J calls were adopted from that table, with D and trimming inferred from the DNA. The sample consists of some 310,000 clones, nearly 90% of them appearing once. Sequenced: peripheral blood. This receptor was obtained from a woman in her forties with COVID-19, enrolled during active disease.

As DNA, the CDR3 is TGCGCCAGCAGCCAAGATCCCGGGACAGGCTCCTACAATGAGCAGTTCTTC. It yields the protein CASSQDPGTGSYNEQFF. The chain employs TRBV4-1 and TRBJ2-1; 8 positions match TRBD1. This CDR3 is built from 17 residues. CDR1 is MGHRA, CDR2 YSYEKL, per germline. The V gene end was trimmed by 0 bases and the J gene end by 0 bases; junction bases not matched to a gene: 4.